Each of the 32 T cell receptor beta chains below was sequenced from the same sample in a study of read filtering for tumor transcriptome and immune sequencing. Molecular barcoded adaptors covering alpha/delta and beta/gamma chains were used on around 370 ng RNA. TCRdb re-derived calls from the reads in MiXCR, one entry per CDR3 protein. Altogether 30,000 to 50,000 distinct CDR3 sequences are present, roughly 12% being singletons, with the ten largest covering around 35%. Sequencing was done on a sample of a population of CD138-negative cells sorted from bone marrow. These receptors came from a donor over 35 with multiple myeloma.

About this clonotype: It may be a read error: a sequence one base away is much more abundant. V is TRBV12-3 or TRBV12-4 and J is TRBJ1-4, with D perhaps TRBD1 (5 bases). Trimming left V 6 bases short and J 8 bases short, with 19 bases between. CDR3 length: 15 residues. This CDR3 is CASSNQEKGEEKLFF. CDR3 DNA sequence: TGTGCCAGCAGCAACCAGGAGAAAGGGGAGGAAAAACTGTTTTTT.

In this sample, this clonotype turned up many times. The rearrangement joins TRBV27 to TRBJ2-2; D is undetermined. The CDR3 runs to 15 residues. Germline CDR1 is MNHEY and CDR2 is SMNVEV (reference sequence). V lost 6 bases, J lost 7 bases, and 18 bases lay in between. CDR3 nucleotide sequence: TGTGCCAGCAGGGGCCAAAATTGGGCTAGCGGGGAGCTGTTTTTT. Protein sequence: CASRGQNWASGELFF.

To note about this clonotype: Possible read error: a much larger clone is one base away. The rearrangement links TRBV7-2 to TRBJ2-5; D unresolved. Germline CDR1 is SGHTA and CDR2 is FQGNSA. The CDR3 sequence is 15 residues long. CDR3 nucleotide sequence: TGTGCCAGCGGCTTAAACGGAGTGGTCCAAGAGACCCAGTACTTC. Its protein product is CASGLNGVVQETQYF.

V usage is TRBV20-1 and J usage is TRBJ2-2; 15 bases agree with TRBD2. With V trimmed by 6 bases and J by 2 bases, 7 bases remained unmatched. This CDR3 is built from 17 residues. Germline V gene sequence: CDR1 DFQATT, CDR2 SNEGSKA (reference sequence). CDR3 in DNA: TGCAGTGCCGAGGTGGGACTAGCGGGGGGCAACACCGGGGAGCTGTTTTTT. This translates into CSAEVGLAGGNTGELFF.

This clonotype was detected ten times or more. This chain connects TRBV21-1 to TRBJ2-7; whether TRBD2, the table's D call, matches the DNA was not checked. TRBV21-1 is reported as a pseudogene. The CDR3 totals 16 residues. In DNA form, the CDR3 reads TGTGCCAGCAGCAAGCCCGGAGGGGAGAGCTCCTACGAGCAGTACTTC. It yields the protein CASSKPGGESSYEQYF.

This clonotype was seen many times. V and J are TRBV2 and TRBJ1-5, with 10 bases aligning to TRBD1. The germline V gene encodes CDR1 SNHLY and CDR2 FYNNEI. CDR3 length equals 16 residues. With V trimmed by 6 bases and J by 5 bases, 10 bases remained unmatched. The DNA for the CDR3 is TGTGCCAGCAGCGGACAGGGGGGCAACGGGTATCAGCCCCAGCATTTT. Amino acids: CASSGQGGNGYQPQHF.

This clonotype was picked up many times. The chain couples TRBV27 to TRBJ1-5; TRBD1 is a possible D gene (6 bases). Trimming left V 2 bases short and J 3 bases short, with 11 bases between. From germline, CDR1 is MNHEY and CDR2 SMNVEV (reference sequence). The CDR3 loop spans 15 amino acids. The CDR3 nucleotides read TGTGCCAGCAGTTTACCCCCAGGGGACAATCAGCCCCAGCATTTT. Protein sequence: CASSLPPGDNQPQHF.

Comments on this clonotype: A read error is likely here: a far larger clone is one base away. The chain couples TRBV7-3 to TRBJ2-7; D might be TRBD2 (6 bases). The V gene's germline CDR1 is SGHTA and CDR2 FQGTGA. V gave up 4 bases and J gave up 2 bases, with 15 bases separating them. CDR3 length equals 15 residues. CDR3: CASSWRRGVAYEQYF. CDR3 nucleotide sequence: TGTGCCAGCAGCTGGAGGCGGGGCGTCGCCTACGAGCAGTACTTC.

In this sample, this clonotype turned up many times. The rearrangement links TRBV5-6 to TRBJ2-7; no definite D call. The CDR3 is 12 amino acids. Germline V CDR1 and CDR2: SGHDT, YYEEEE. Trimming stripped 0 bases from V and 6 bases from J, with 7 bases between. CDR3 DNA sequence: TGTGCCAGCAGCTTGGAAGGGCTCGAGCAGTACTTC. Encoded protein: CASSLEGLEQYF.

This clonotype has ten or more counts. V and J are TRBV11-1 and TRBJ2-5; D might be TRBD2 (5 bases). Germline lookup yields CDR1 SGHAT and CDR2 FQDESV (reference sequence). Deletions cut 3 bases from V and 7 bases from J, with 9 bases between. This CDR3 comprises 12 residues. In nucleotides, the CDR3 is TGTGCCAGCAGCTTTCCTGAGGGGACCCAGTACTTC. It translates to CASSFPEGTQYF.

There are a few counts of this clonotype. A read error is possible here, since a much larger clone lies one base away. The chain uses TRBV11-2 and TRBJ2-7; the D gene is possibly TRBD2 (6 bases). Per germline, CDR1 SGHAT and CDR2 FQNNGV. The CDR3 has 13 amino acids. The CDR3 here is CTSSPRLAYEQYF. CDR3 DNA sequence: TGTACCAGCAGCCCCCGACTAGCCTACGAGCAGTACTTC.

This clonotype has at least ten counts. The genes are TRBV12-3 or TRBV12-4 and TRBJ1-2, with no clear D. The CDR3 extends over 15 amino acids. V gave up 6 bases and J gave up 5 bases, with 19 bases separating them. The CDR3 protein is CASSPQTSGPYGYTF. As DNA, the CDR3 is TGTGCCAGCAGCCCCCAAACTTCGGGCCCATATGGCTACACCTTC.

This clonotype was recorded many times. The chain is built from TRBV2 and TRBJ1-1; possibly TRBD1 for D (6 bases). The germline CDR1 and CDR2 sequences are SNHLY and FYNNEI. The V gene lost 6 bases and the J gene lost 8 bases, with 13 bases spanning the gap. CDR3 length equals 12 residues. CDR3 in amino acids: CASRNYDREAFF. The CDR3, as DNA: TGTGCCAGCAGAAACTATGACAGGGAAGCTTTCTTT.

This clonotype appeared many times. V usage is TRBV3-1 and J usage is TRBJ2-7; 8 bases fit TRBD2. CDR3 length equals 17 residues. Germline assignment: CDR1 LGHDT and CDR2 YNNKEL (reference sequence). Trimming took 0 bases from V and 4 from J; bases not matched to a gene: 11. The CDR3 DNA is TGTGCCAGCAGCCAAGATCCTGGGACCCGCGGGGGGTACGAGCAGTACTTC. It translates to CASSQDPGTRGGYEQYF.

This clonotype was found many times. The chain links TRBV19 to TRBJ1-5; TRBD1 aligns across 7 bases. Trimming took 3 bases from V and 7 from J; bases not matched to a gene: 3. The CDR3 runs 13 residues. Germline V gene lookup returns CDR1 LNHDA and CDR2 SQIVND (reference sequence). CDR3 sequence: CASSMTGRQPQHF. CDR3 DNA: TGTGCCAGTAGTATGACAGGGCGACAGCCCCAGCATTTT.

This clonotype was observed many times. V usage is TRBV20-1 and J usage is TRBJ2-4, with D perhaps matching TRBD1 or TRBD2 (6 bases each). The germline V gene encodes CDR1 DFQATT and CDR2 SNEGSKA (reference sequence). V shed 3 bases and J shed 7 bases, with 28 bases lying between them. The CDR3 is 18 residues long. CDR3 loop: CSARGTWRGGQGGNIQYF. In nucleotides, the CDR3 is TGCAGTGCTAGGGGGACTTGGAGAGGGGGTCAGGGCGGGAACATTCAGTACTTC.

This clonotype occurred many times. The chain has TRBV6-5 and TRBJ2-5, with 8 bases identical to TRBD2. V gave up 6 bases and J gave up 3 bases; unmatched junction bases: 3. Germline CDR1 reads MNHEY; CDR2 reads SVGAGI. This CDR3 is 13 amino acids long. In nucleotides, the CDR3 is TGTGCCAGCAGCCTACTAGCGGAAGAGACCCAGTACTTC. Encoded protein: CASSLLAEETQYF.

This clonotype has ten or more counts. V and J are TRBV30 and TRBJ1-5, with D uncertain. CDR1 and CDR2 from the germline V gene are GTSNPN and SVGIG (reference sequence). CDR3 size: 13 residues. V lost 2 bases to trimming and J lost 3 bases, with 8 bases between them. DNA of the CDR3: TGTGCCTGGAGTTATCAGGACAATCAGCCCCAGCATTTT. It codes for CAWSYQDNQPQHF. The variable domain in full, with the rest retrieved from reference TRBV30 and TRBJ1-5, is SQTIHQWPATLVQPVGSPLSLECTVEGTSNPNLYWYRQAAGRGLQLLFYSVGIGQISSEVPQNLSASRPQDRQFILSSKKLLLSDSGFYLCAWSYQDNQPQHFGDGTRLSIL.

Remarks on this clonotype: A far larger clone is one nucleotide away, so this likely arose from a read error. V and J are TRBV3-1 and TRBJ1-6; 11 positions match TRBD1. The CDR3 extends over 14 amino acids. Per germline, CDR1 LGHDT and CDR2 YNNKEL (reference sequence). In DNA, the CDR3 is TGTGGCAGCAGCCAACCGGGACAGGGGGTAGAAACTTTCTTT. Protein: CGSSQPGQGVETFF. Full variable domain (outside the CDR3, taken from reference TRBV3-1 and TRBJ1-6): DTAVSQTPKYLVTQMGNDKSIKCEQNLGHDTMYWYKQDSKKFLKIMFSYNNKELIINETVPNRFSPKSPDKAHLNLHINSLELGDSAVYFCGSSQPGQGVETFFGNGTRLTVT.

The table lists this clonotype with many counts. CDR3 protein: CASSSSQGNTGELFF. The CDR3 nucleotides are TGTGCCAGCAGCAGCTCACAGGGTAACACCGGGGAGCTGTTTTTT. This chain uses TRBV7-9 with TRBJ2-2; tentatively, D is TRBD1 (6 bases). CDR1 is SEHNR and CDR2 is FQNEAQ in the germline V gene (reference sequence). The CDR3 runs to 15 residues. Deletions cut 5 bases from V and 2 bases from J, with 12 bases between.

There are many counts of this clonotype. The chain employs TRBV2 and TRBJ1-5, with no clear D. The V end lost 2 bases, the J end lost 7 bases, and 15 bases lay between the germline ends. Germline assignment: CDR1 SNHLY and CDR2 FYNNEI. CDR3 length: 15 residues. CDR3 amino acids: CASSEWGEMGQPQHF. The CDR3 bases are TGTGCCAGCAGTGAATGGGGTGAAATGGGACAGCCCCAGCATTTT. Together with reference TRBV2 and TRBJ1-5, the CDR3 gives the full variable domain: EPEVTQTPSHQVTQMGQEVILRCVPISNHLYFYWYRQILGQKVEFLVSFYNNEISEKSEIFDDQFSVERPDGSNFTLKIRSTKLEDSAMYFCASSEWGEMGQPQHFGDGTRLSIL.

V gene TRBV7-9 combines with J gene TRBJ2-1, with D perhaps being TRBD1 or TRBD2 (5 bases each). V was cut by 4 bases and J by 0 bases, with 13 bases left in between. CDR3 length: 16 amino acids. The germline V gene encodes CDR1 SEHNR and CDR2 FQNEAQ (reference sequence). The CDR3 loop reads CASSSVRGSSYNEQFF. The CDR3 DNA reads as TGTGCCAGCAGCTCAGTCCGGGGCAGCTCCTACAATGAGCAGTTCTTC.

The sample holds many counts of this clonotype. This chain joins TRBV20-1 and TRBJ2-3; 8 bases are a match to TRBD2. Trimming cost V 6 bases and J 2 bases; bases outside gene matches: 7. The CDR3 sequence is 14 residues long. Germline V gene sequence: CDR1 DFQATT, CDR2 SNEGSKA (reference sequence). The CDR3 region is CSAKRGGPTDTQYF. CDR3 DNA sequence: TGCAGTGCAAAACGGGGGGGCCCCACAGATACGCAGTATTTT.

The rearrangement links TRBV5-1 to TRBJ1-3; D unresolved. The CDR3 has 15 residues. Germline assignment: CDR1 SGHRS and CDR2 YFSETQ. The V and J ends lost 4 bases and 0 bases respectively, with 11 bases between them. CDR3 nucleotide sequence: TGCGCCAGCAGCCCTGAGCTCGTCTCTGGAAACACCATATATTTT. Translated: CASSPELVSGNTIYF.

This clonotype was counted ten times or more. This chain uses TRBV10-3 with TRBJ2-7, with 10 bases matching TRBD1. The junction had 5 bases not matched to a gene; V was cut back by 7 bases and J by 5 bases. Per germline, CDR1 ENHRY and CDR2 SYGVKD. CDR3 length: 13 residues. The CDR3 here is CAINRDRGNEQYF. The CDR3 coding sequence is TGTGCCATCAACCGGGACAGGGGCAACGAGCAGTACTTC.

The rearrangement uses TRBV7-3 and TRBJ2-2; perhaps D is TRBD1 or TRBD2 (5 bases each). V was cut by 5 bases and J by 2 bases, with 15 bases left in between. The germline V gene has CDR1 SGHTA and CDR2 FQGTGA. This CDR3 contains 16 residues. Here the CDR3 DNA reads TGTGCCAGCAGCCTTCATGGGGGAAGCAACACCGGGGAGCTGTTTTTT. This encodes CASSLHGGSNTGELFF.

This clonotype was seen many times. The J gene is TRBJ1-1, the V gene TRBV6-2 or TRBV6-3; no reliable D call. The CDR3 loop spans 13 amino acids. The V end lost 10 bases, the J end lost 3 bases, and 15 bases lay between the germline ends. Germline CDR1 and CDR2: MNHEY and SVGEGT. The CDR3 DNA reads as TGTGCCACGCGGACGGGTGGGTACACTGAAGCTTTCTTT. Protein product: CATRTGGYTEAFF.

This clonotype was found many times. The rearrangement uses TRBV29-1 and TRBJ2-7; possible D gene TRBD2, 6 bases. From germline, CDR1 is SQVTM and CDR2 ANQGSEA. The CDR3 has 12 residues. V was pared by 4 bases and J by 2 bases, with 9 bases between. The CDR3 spells CSVVRGPYEQYF. CDR3 bases: TGCAGCGTTGTGCGGGGCCCCTACGAGCAGTACTTC.

A few counts support this clonotype. A much larger clonotype is one base distant, so this may be a read error. This rearrangement joins TRBV6-1 to TRBJ1-4; D remains ambiguous. The CDR3 sequence is 18 residues long. Trimming shortened V by 8 bases and J by 0 bases, and 22 bases separated the two germline ends. CDR1 and CDR2 (germline): MNHNS, SASEGT. CDR3 loop: CASGDLGRAVATNEKLFF. The CDR3 coding sequence is TGTGCCAGCGGAGACCTAGGGAGGGCAGTTGCAACTAATGAAAAACTGTTTTTT.

This clonotype was counted once. V usage is TRBV21-1 and J usage is TRBJ2-3; whether TRBD2, the table's D call, matches the DNA was not checked. TRBV21-1 is marked as a pseudogene. This CDR3 comprises 16 residues. In DNA form, the CDR3 reads TGTGCCAGCAGCCCCGAACTAGTCCCCCGGACAGATACGCAGTATTTT. Translation: CASSPELVPRTDTQYF.

This clonotype was seen many times. V usage is TRBV10-3 and J usage is TRBJ1-2; 7 bases agree with TRBD1. Germline-derived CDR1 and CDR2 are ENHRY and SYGVKD. Trimming cost V 6 bases and J 8 bases; bases outside gene matches: 6. The CDR3 covers 12 residues. Here the CDR3 DNA reads TGTGCCATCAGAGACGACAGGGAAGGCTACACCTTC. It is translated as CAIRDDREGYTF.

In this sample, this clonotype turned up a few times. V usage is TRBV5-4 and J usage is TRBJ2-2; unclear D gene. This CDR3 is 16 amino acids long. Looked up from germline, CDR1 is SGHNT and CDR2 is YYREEE (reference sequence). V was clipped by 0 bases and J by 0 bases, with 9 bases between them. CDR3 in amino acids: CASSLGGPTNTGELFF. The CDR3 bases are TGTGCCAGCAGCTTGGGCGGCCCGACGAACACCGGGGAGCTGTTTTTT. Combining the CDR3 with reference TRBV5-4 and TRBJ2-2 gives the whole variable domain ETGVTQSPTHLIKTRGQQVTLRCSSQSGHNTVSWYQQALGQGPQFIFQYYREEENGRGNFPPRFSGLQFPNYSSELNVNALELDDSALYLCASSLGGPTNTGELFFGEGSRLTVL.